This TCR beta chain originates from a study of early T cells in non-severe SARS-CoV-2 infection (dated by TCRdb to the early 2020s). For the wider study: TCR sequencing used bulk RNA from unsorted whole blood, so alpha and beta chains could not be paired.

This clonotype occurred many times. Its specific antigen is unknown. No base quality information exists; no much larger clone differs at one position. The receptor library was made with 5' RACE. Sequencing was performed on a NextSeq 500. The TCR library protocol attached unique molecular identifiers to individual cDNA molecules to correct for sequencing error and PCR bias. Both TCR alpha and beta chains were sequenced, and tight co-correlation was observed between alpha and beta sequence abundances in each sample. In the source study's methods: Decombinator V4 was used to annotate TCR sequences for V gene, J gene and CDR3. Expanded TCRs were defined as changing significantly between any two time points under a Poisson model with p below 0.0001. TCR abundances were normalised to the total number of TCRs sequenced per sample and were expressed as counts per million. MAIT TCRs were defined by TRAV1-2 paired with TRAJ12, TRAJ20 or TRAJ33, and iNKT TCRs by TRAV10 paired with TRAJ18. VDJdb, accessed 1 November 2021, was searched for CMV, EBV and SARS-CoV-2 annotated TCRs, excluding TCRs annotated for multiple antigens. TCRdb applied fastp at Q25 and MiXCR to the public reads, then kept only in-frame beta chains. A single entry per CDR3 protein holds the most common genes and DNA from its merged rows. These V and J calls are TCRdb output, not the study's own analysis. The sample table contains 55,000 to 70,000 distinct CDR3 sequences; only one count was recorded for approximately 10% of them. The ten largest account for around 6.6% of the sample.

A case-control design nested within a healthcare worker cohort in London, UK, was used, with weekly nasopharyngeal swab PCR tests and blood sampling performed. Healthcare workers were enrolled in the week of the UK lockdown, from 23 to 31 March 2020, and were followed every week for up to 16 weeks. The CDR3, cysteine through phenylalanine, is 14 amino acids long. The read is trimmed to its CDR3 DNA, 42 bases read in frame from base 1. The junction shows trimming of 3 bases on V and 8 bases on J, and the gene matches do not reach 8 bases of it. Paper-wide results and their limitations: Matching against VDJdb was skewed toward anti-spike CD8 responses, likely underestimated virus-specific expansions, and missed private and CD4 specificities.

The chain is made from TRBV12-3 or TRBV12-4 and TRBJ2-3, with 7 central nucleotides matching TRBD1. The sequenced material came from whole blood. This TCR derives from an adult who was a healthcare worker with PCR-confirmed SARS-CoV-2 infection or an uninfected control (not recorded which). DNA sequence: TGTGCCAGCAGTTTCCGACAGGGCCGGAGTACGCAGTATTTT. This translates into CASSFRQGRSTQYF.